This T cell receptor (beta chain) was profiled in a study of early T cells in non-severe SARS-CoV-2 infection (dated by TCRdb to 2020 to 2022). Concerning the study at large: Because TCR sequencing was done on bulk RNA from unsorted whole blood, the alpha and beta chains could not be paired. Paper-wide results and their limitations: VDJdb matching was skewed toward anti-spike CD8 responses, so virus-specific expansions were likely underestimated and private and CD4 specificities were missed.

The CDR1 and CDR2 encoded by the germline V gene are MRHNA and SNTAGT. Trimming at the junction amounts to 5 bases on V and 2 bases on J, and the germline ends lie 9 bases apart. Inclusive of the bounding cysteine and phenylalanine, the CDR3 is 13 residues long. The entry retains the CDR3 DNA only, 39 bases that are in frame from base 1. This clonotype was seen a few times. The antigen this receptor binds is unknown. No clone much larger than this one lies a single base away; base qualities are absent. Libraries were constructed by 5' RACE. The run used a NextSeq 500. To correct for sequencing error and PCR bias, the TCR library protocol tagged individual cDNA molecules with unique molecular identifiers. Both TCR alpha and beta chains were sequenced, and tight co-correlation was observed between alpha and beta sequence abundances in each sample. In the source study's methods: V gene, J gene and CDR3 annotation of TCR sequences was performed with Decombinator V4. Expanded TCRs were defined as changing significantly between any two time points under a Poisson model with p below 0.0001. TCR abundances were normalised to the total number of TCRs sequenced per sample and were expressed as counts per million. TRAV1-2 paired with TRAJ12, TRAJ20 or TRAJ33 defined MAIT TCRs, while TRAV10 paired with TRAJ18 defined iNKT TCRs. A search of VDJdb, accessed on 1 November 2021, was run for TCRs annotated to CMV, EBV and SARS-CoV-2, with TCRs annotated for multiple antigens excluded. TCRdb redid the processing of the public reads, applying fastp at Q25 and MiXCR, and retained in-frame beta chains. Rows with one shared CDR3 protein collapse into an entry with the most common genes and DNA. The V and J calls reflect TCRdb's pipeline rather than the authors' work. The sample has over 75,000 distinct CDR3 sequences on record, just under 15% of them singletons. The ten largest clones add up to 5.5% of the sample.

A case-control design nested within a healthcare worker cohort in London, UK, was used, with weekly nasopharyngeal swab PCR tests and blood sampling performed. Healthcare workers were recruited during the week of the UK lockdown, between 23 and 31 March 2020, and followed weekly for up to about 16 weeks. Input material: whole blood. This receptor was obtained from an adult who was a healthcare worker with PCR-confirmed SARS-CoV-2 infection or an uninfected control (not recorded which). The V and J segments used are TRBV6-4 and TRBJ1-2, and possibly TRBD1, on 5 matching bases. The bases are TGTGCCAGCAGTCCAGGGATCAACTATGGCTACACCTTC. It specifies CASSPGINYGYTF.